The text below deals with one T cell receptor (beta chain). Its antigen is as yet unknown. The data were taken from a study of CD4 T cells in relation to SARS-CoV-2 and coronaviruses. The wider study: TCR beta CDR3s were sequenced after 10-day antigen culture of PBMCs.

Naive and memory CD4+ T cells were separated from cryopreserved PBMCs. Between the trimmed V and J ends, which lost 8 bases and 3 bases, there was a span of 17 bases. The germline gives CDR1 SNHLY, CDR2 FYNNEI. The CDR3 covers 14 residues. Survey-level TCR-beta sequencing used DNA from CEF-cultured naive and memory CD4+ T cells. Profiled with immunoSEQ multiplex PCR; TCRdb holds only in-frame clones, not every one. The table shows about 40,000 clones, with about 79% occurring only once. The specimen sequenced was naive CD4+ T cells from PBMCs, cultured in vitro. Subset meaning: naive CD4+ T cells isolated by negative enrichment. The chain recombines TRBV2 with TRBJ2-7; perhaps TRBD1 as D (6 bases). The source is an adult with COVID-19. In DNA form, the CDR3 reads TGTGCCAGCCAGGGTCAGACAGGATTCTACGAGCAGTACTTC. It encodes CASQGQTGFYEQYF.